This T cell receptor beta chain was observed in a study of blood T cell repertoires in COVID-19. Across the whole study: The United States, Italy and Spain supplied acute and convalescent COVID-19 samples.

As processed by the authors: Reference gene primer amplification gave estimated nucleated cell counts. Sequenced by immunoSEQ multiplex PCR; TCRdb stores in-frame clones only, minus some. The DNA gave D and trimming, while V, J and clone size come from that table. The sample holds about 150,000 clones, approximately 87% seen once. V lost 3 bases, J lost 6 bases, and 12 bases lay in between. This CDR3 is 14 amino acids long. Germline loops: CDR1 MNHEY, CDR2 SMNVEV (reference sequence). The V call is TRBV27, the J call TRBJ1-5; D not resolved. The sample comprised peripheral blood. The receptor was isolated from a woman in her 70s with acute or convalescent COVID-19. The CDR3 loop is CASSFRGGLQPQHF. As DNA, the CDR3 is TGTGCCAGCAGTTTCCGCGGCGGCCTTCAGCCCCAGCATTTT.